These 21 T cell receptor beta chains originate from one sample sequenced in a study of blood T cell repertoires in COVID-19. Data came from immunoSEQ multiplex PCR; TCRdb stores just in-frame clones and leaves some out. This sample has 150,000 or so clones; around 90% occur once, and the top ten carry about 4%. Sequencing used PBMCs or T cells enriched from blood (not recorded which). The receptors here all came from a woman in her 40s who had been exposed to COVID-19.

The chain combines TRBV7-3 with TRBJ2-3; the D gene is possibly TRBD2 (6 bases). CDR3 size: 17 residues. Looked up from germline, CDR1 is SGHTA and CDR2 is FQGTGA. V lost 2 bases and J lost 2, with 17 bases in between. The chain's CDR3 is CASSLYSTAGSTDTQYF. CDR3 DNA: TGTGCCAGCAGCTTATACAGTACCGCGGGGTCCACAGATACGCAGTATTTT.

This chain uses TRBV7-2 with TRBJ1-1; D is unresolved. V was cut by 8 bases and J by 7 bases, with 14 bases left in between. There are 12 residues in the CDR3. Per germline, CDR1 SGHTA and CDR2 FQGNSA. This CDR3 is CASPPGTDEAFF. DNA for the CDR3: TGTGCCAGCCCCCCGGGAACGGATGAAGCTTTCTTT.

The sample holds a few counts of this clone. The chain couples TRBV27 to TRBJ1-3; no firm D call. The CDR3 runs to 14 residues. Per germline, CDR1 MNHEY and CDR2 SMNVEV (reference sequence). V was shortened by 5 bases and J by 0 bases, with 8 bases between the two germline ends. Here the CDR3 DNA reads TGTGCCAGCAGTCCCTCTATCTCTGGAAACACCATATATTTT. Translating it yields CASSPSISGNTIYF.

V and J are TRBV6-6 and TRBJ2-5, with 8 bases identical to TRBD2. CDR3 size: 14 residues. V lost 2 bases to trimming and J lost 4 bases; unmatched junction nucleotides: 3. Germline V gene lookup returns CDR1 MNHNY and CDR2 SVGAGI (reference sequence). The CDR3 here is CASSYTGGSETQYF. The CDR3 bases are TGTGCCAGCAGTTACACGGGGGGGTCAGAGACCCAGTACTTC.

The chain links TRBV11-1 to TRBJ1-2, with D possibly matching TRBD1 (6 bases). CDR1 SGHAT and CDR2 FQDESV come from the germline V gene (reference sequence). There are 13 residues in the CDR3. V was trimmed by 7 bases and J by 8 bases, leaving 17 bases between them. CDR3 in DNA: TGTGCCAGCACCCCATCGTCGGGGGGCGGCTACACCTTC. It translates to CASTPSSGGGYTF.

V and J are TRBV29-1 and TRBJ1-3; the match to TRBD1 covers 8 bases. Unmatched junction bases numbered 4, after V lost 7 bases and J lost 2 bases. Per germline, CDR1 SQVTM and CDR2 ANQGSEA. The CDR3 has 13 residues. In nucleotides, the CDR3 is TGCAGCGCTGCACAGGGGGCTGGAAACACCATATATTTT. Translated, it gives CSAAQGAGNTIYF.

This chain joins TRBV28 and TRBJ1-5, with 9 bases lining up with TRBD1. The CDR3 is 16 residues long. With 4 bases clipped from V and 2 bases from J, the junction kept 6 bases outside the gene matches. Germline assignment: CDR1 MDHEN and CDR2 SYDVKM. The CDR3 region is CASSSPGQGGNQPQHF. As DNA, the CDR3 is TGTGCCAGCAGTTCCCCGGGACAGGGTGGCAATCAGCCCCAGCATTTT.

This clone has just one count. This sequence joins TRBV6-4 and TRBJ2-1; D is perhaps TRBD1 (6 bases). CDR1 is MRHNA, CDR2 SNTAGT, per germline. The V end lost 4 bases, the J end lost 6 bases, and 16 bases lay between the germline ends. The CDR3 runs 15 residues. In nucleotides, the CDR3 is TGTGCCAGCAGTGGGAAGGCAGGGGAAGCCAATGAGCAGTTCTTC. Its protein product is CASSGKAGEANEQFF.

This chain connects TRBV5-1 to TRBJ1-3, with D unresolved. The CDR3 runs to 16 residues. Germline values: CDR1 SGHRS, CDR2 YFSETQ. V shed 0 bases and J shed 9 bases, with 19 bases lying between them. The CDR3 protein is CASSLGGGGRPGTIYF. CDR3 sequence (DNA): TGCGCCAGCAGCTTGGGGGGAGGAGGCCGGCCCGGCACCATATATTTT.

V usage is TRBV4-3 and J usage is TRBJ2-6, with unresolved D. Between the trimmed V and J ends, which lost 4 bases and 3 bases, there was a span of 7 bases. Per germline, CDR1 LGHNA and CDR2 YSLEER. The length of the CDR3 is 14 residues. The CDR3 loop reads CASSRDFGANVLTF. The CDR3 nucleotides read TGCGCCAGCAGCCGAGACTTTGGGGCCAACGTCCTGACTTTC.

V usage is TRBV4-3 and J usage is TRBJ1-3, with 8 bases matching TRBD1. The CDR3 is 16 amino acids. The V segment lost 3 bases and the J segment 7 bases; nucleotides outside the gene matches: 11. Germline CDR1 reads LGHNA; CDR2 reads YSLEER. CDR3 protein: CASSQATGTGGNTIYF. The CDR3 nucleotides read TGCGCCAGCAGCCAGGCAACCGGGACAGGAGGCAACACCATATATTTT.

This chain uses TRBV28 with TRBJ2-1; no reliable D call. The CDR3 runs to 14 residues. CDR1 is MDHEN and CDR2 is SYDVKM in the germline V gene. Trimming took 9 bases from V and 0 from J, leaving 12 bases between them. In DNA form, the CDR3 reads TGTGCCAGTAAGCTCCTAAGCTCCTACAATGAGCAGTTCTTC. Protein: CASKLLSSYNEQFF.

This clone was seen only a few times. V is TRBV7-2 and J is TRBJ2-3, with 9 bases matching TRBD2. This CDR3 region has 16 residues. The junction had 9 bases not matched to a gene; V was cut back by 6 bases and J by 2 bases. Germline CDR1 reads SGHTA; CDR2 reads FQGNSA. The CDR3, as DNA: TGTGCCAGCAGATTAAATAGCGGGGGACTCACAGATACGCAGTATTTT. Its protein product is CASRLNSGGLTDTQYF.

The CDR3 spells CASSPRTDKNTEAFF. The CDR3 nucleotides are TGTGCCAGTAGTCCGCGGACAGATAAGAACACTGAAGCTTTCTTT. The chain joins TRBV19 to TRBJ1-1, with D maybe TRBD1 (6 bases). Germline V gene sequence: CDR1 LNHDA, CDR2 SQIVND (reference sequence). The V and J ends lost 5 bases and 1 base respectively, with 14 bases between them. The length of the CDR3 is 15 residues.

This chain connects TRBV19 to TRBJ1-2; 7 bases match TRBD1. J lost 8 bases, V lost 8 bases, and 11 bases had no gene match. Germline V lookup: CDR1 LNHDA, CDR2 SQIVND (reference sequence). The CDR3 contains 13 residues. The CDR3 bases are TGTGCCAGTCGATGGCAGGGGGTTTACGGCTACACCTTC. Protein: CASRWQGVYGYTF.

This clone was recorded only once. The V gene is TRBV11-3, the J gene TRBJ2-7; no clear D. The V and J ends lost 3 bases and 5 bases respectively, with 11 bases between them. Germline V gives CDR1 SGHNT, CDR2 YENEEA. This CDR3 contains 13 residues. The DNA for the CDR3 is TGTGCCAGCAGCTTTCGCGGATCCCACGAGCAGTACTTC. This sequence encodes CASSFRGSHEQYF.

The rearrangement uses TRBV28 and TRBJ1-1; TRBD1 might be the D (5 bases). From germline, CDR1 is MDHEN and CDR2 SYDVKM. CDR3 size: 15 residues. Trimming stripped 2 bases from V and 5 bases from J, with 15 bases between. The CDR3 nucleotides read TGTGCCAGCAGTTTAGGTGGCAGGGATGATACTGAAGCTTTCTTT. Encoded protein: CASSLGGRDDTEAFF.

The chain couples TRBV21-1 to TRBJ1-1; the table gives TRBD1 as D, unverified against the DNA. TRBV21-1 is reported as a pseudogene. This CDR3 has 14 residues. CDR3 region: CASSGRDSNTEAFF. CDR3 bases: TGTGCCAGCAGCGGCCGGGACAGCAACACTGAAGCTTTCTTT.

The chain has TRBV12-2 and TRBJ2-1; the table's D call, TRBD2, has no DNA check behind it. TRBV12-2 constitutes a pseudogene. This CDR3 region has 17 residues. CDR3 DNA sequence: TGTGCAAGTCGCTTAGTTGGGACTAGCGGCTCCTACAATGAGCAGTTCTTC. Translated, it gives CASRLVGTSGSYNEQFF.

This chain connects TRBV19 to TRBJ1-1; D is ambiguous. CDR1 is LNHDA, CDR2 SQIVND, per germline (reference sequence). V shed 5 bases and J shed 1 base, with 17 bases lying between them. The CDR3 extends over 16 amino acids. The CDR3 DNA follows: TGTGCCAGTAGTCCCCCCGACTACGGTGAGAACACTGAAGCTTTCTTT. This sequence encodes CASSPPDYGENTEAFF. Full variable domain (outside the CDR3, taken from reference TRBV19 and TRBJ1-1): DGGITQSPKYLFRKEGQNVTLSCEQNLNHDAMYWYRQDPGQGLRLIYYSQIVNDFQKGDIAEGYSVSREKKESFPLTVTSAQKNPTAFYLCASSPPDYGENTEAFFGQGTRLTVV.

This clone was observed once. The CDR3 sequence is CASTGVNYGYTF. CDR3 nucleotides: TGTGCCAGCACAGGGGTTAACTATGGCTACACCTTC. The chain joins TRBV6-5 to TRBJ1-2; weak D call: TRBD1 (6 bases). The CDR3 consists of 12 residues. CDR1 MNHEY and CDR2 SVGAGI come from the germline V gene. V shed 7 bases and J shed 1 base, with 7 bases lying between them.